This T cell receptor beta chain was observed in a study of CD8+ T cells in alopecia areata. As for the study in general: Tofacitinib therapy lasting 6 to 18 months was followed by 6 months off drug. Findings and limits, study-wide: Affected scalp, especially in alopecia totalis/universalis, had a higher clonality than normal scalp did.

Sequencing relied on a cDNA template that was reverse transcribed from extracted RNA. The assay was immunoSEQ multiplex PCR, and TCRdb's table has in-frame clones only and misses some. The sample consists of around 270,000 clones, roughly 60% of them appearing once. This clone was seen a few times. Its antigen remains unknown. Treatment in this sample: oral pan-JAK inhibitor, 5-10 mg twice daily. It was from alopecia areata patients that lesional scalp punch biopsies and peripheral blood were collected. V gave up 1 base and J gave up 7 bases, with 17 bases separating them. Germline V gives CDR1 PRHDT, CDR2 FYEKMQ (reference sequence). The CDR3 is 16 residues long.

This material consisted of CD4+ T cells sorted from blood, taken at week 24, from a patient treated with tofacitinib. The rearrangement uses TRBV13 and TRBJ2-1; tentative D call: TRBD1 (6 bases). The receptor was derived from a human donor with alopecia areata. CDR3 region: CASSLEKGGTRNEQFF. CDR3 sequence (DNA): TGTGCCAGCAGCTTAGAAAAAGGGGGAACCAGGAATGAGCAGTTCTTC.